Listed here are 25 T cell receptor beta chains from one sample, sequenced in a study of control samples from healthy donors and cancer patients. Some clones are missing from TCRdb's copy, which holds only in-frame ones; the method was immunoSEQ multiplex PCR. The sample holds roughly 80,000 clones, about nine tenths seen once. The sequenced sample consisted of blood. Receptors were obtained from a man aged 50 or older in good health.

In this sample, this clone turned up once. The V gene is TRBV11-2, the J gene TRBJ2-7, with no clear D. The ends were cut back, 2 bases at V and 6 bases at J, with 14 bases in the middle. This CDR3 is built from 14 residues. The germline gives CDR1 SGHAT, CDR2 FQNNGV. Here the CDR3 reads CASSLSRASIEQYF. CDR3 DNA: TGTGCCAGCAGCTTAAGTAGAGCGTCGATCGAGCAGTACTTC.

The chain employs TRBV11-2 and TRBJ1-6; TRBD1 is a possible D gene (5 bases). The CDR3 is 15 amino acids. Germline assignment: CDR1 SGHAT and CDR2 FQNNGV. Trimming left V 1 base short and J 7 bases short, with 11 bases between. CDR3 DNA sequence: TGTGCCAGCAGCTTAGCCGGGACCGTGAATTCACCCCTCCACTTT. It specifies CASSLAGTVNSPLHF.

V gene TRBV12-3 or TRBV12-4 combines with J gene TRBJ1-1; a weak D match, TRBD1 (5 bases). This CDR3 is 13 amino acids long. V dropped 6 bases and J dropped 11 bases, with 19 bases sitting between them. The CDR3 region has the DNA TGTGCCAGCAGCGCCCATGGAGGGGATCGGGCTTTCTTT. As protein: CASSAHGGDRAFF.

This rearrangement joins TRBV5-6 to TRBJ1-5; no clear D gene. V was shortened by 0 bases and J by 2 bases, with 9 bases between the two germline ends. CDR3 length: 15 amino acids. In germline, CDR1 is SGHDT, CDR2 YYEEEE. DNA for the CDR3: TGTGCCAGCAGCTTGGGGGCTTGGGGCAATCAGCCCCAGCATTTT. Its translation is CASSLGAWGNQPQHF.

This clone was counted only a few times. The DNA for the CDR3 is TGTGCCAGTTCGACTAGCCGGGTAAAGGCCGGGGAGCTGTTTTTT. Translated, it gives CASSTSRVKAGELFF. The chain employs TRBV7-9 and TRBJ2-2; TRBD2 agrees at 7 bases. CDR3 size: 15 residues. Germline assignment: CDR1 SEHNR and CDR2 FQNEAQ (reference sequence). J gave up 6 bases and V 9 bases, and 13 bases lay outside the gene matches. The variable domain in full, with the rest retrieved from reference TRBV7-9 and TRBJ2-2, is DTGVSQNPRHKITKRGQNVTFRCDPISEHNRLYWYRQTLGQGPEFLTYFQNEAQLEKSRLLSDRFSAERPKGSFSTLEIQRTEQGDSAMYLCASSTSRVKAGELFFGEGSRLTVL.

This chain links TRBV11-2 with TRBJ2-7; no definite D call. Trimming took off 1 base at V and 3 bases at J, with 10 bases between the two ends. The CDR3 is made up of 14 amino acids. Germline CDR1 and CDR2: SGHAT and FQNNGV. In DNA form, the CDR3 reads TGTGCCAGCAGCTTAGTGAGCCCTCTCTACGAGCAGTACTTC. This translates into CASSLVSPLYEQYF.

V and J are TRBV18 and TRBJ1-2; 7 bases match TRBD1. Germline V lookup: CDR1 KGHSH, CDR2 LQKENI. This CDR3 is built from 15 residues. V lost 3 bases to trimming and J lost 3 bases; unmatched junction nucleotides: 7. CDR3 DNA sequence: TGTGCCAGCTCACCGACGGGACAGAACCACTATGGCTACACCTTC. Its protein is CASSPTGQNHYGYTF.

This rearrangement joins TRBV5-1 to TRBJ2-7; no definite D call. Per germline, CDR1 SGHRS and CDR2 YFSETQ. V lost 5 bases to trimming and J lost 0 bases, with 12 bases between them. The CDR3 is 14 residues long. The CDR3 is CASSIGQNSYEQYF. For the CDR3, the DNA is TGCGCCAGCAGTATCGGGCAGAACTCCTACGAGCAGTACTTC.

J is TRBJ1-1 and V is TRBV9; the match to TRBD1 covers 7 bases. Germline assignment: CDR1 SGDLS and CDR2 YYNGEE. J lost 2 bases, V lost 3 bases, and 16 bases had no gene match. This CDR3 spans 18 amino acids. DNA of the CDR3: TGTGCCAGCAGCGACGGGGGAGGGGGCGCGAAGGGAAACACTGAAGCTTTCTTT. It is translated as CASSDGGGGAKGNTEAFF. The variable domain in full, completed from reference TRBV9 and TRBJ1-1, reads DSGVTQTPKHLITATGQRVTLRCSPRSGDLSVYWYQQSLDQGLQFLIQYYNGEERAKGNILERFSAQQFPDLHSELNLSSLELGDSALYFCASSDGGGGAKGNTEAFFGQGTRLTVV.

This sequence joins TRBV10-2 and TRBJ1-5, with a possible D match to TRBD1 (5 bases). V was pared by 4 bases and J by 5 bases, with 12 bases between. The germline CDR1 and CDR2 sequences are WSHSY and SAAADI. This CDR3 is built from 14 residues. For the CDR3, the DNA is TGCGCCAGCAGTGTGGCAGGGCAAGATCAGCCCCAGCATTTT. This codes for CASSVAGQDQPQHF.

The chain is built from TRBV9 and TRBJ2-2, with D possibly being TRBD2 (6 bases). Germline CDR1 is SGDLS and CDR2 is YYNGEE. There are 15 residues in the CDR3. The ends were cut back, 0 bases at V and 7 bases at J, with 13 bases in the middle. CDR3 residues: CASSVAGGYDGELFF. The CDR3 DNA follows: TGTGCCAGCAGCGTAGCTGGGGGGTACGACGGGGAGCTGTTTTTT.

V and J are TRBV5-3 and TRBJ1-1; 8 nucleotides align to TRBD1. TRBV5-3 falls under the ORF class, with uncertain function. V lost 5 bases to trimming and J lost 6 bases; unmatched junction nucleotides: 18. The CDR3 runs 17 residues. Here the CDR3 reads CARRHHRQGLAHSEAFF. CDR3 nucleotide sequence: TGTGCCAGAAGACATCATCGACAGGGGCTGGCCCACTCTGAAGCTTTCTTT.

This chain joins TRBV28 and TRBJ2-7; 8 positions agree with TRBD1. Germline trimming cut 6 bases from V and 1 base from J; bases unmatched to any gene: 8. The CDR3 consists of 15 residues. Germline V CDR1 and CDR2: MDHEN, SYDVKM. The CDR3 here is CASSSTGQGSYEQYF. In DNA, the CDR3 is TGTGCCAGCAGCTCAACAGGACAGGGTTCCTACGAGCAGTACTTC.

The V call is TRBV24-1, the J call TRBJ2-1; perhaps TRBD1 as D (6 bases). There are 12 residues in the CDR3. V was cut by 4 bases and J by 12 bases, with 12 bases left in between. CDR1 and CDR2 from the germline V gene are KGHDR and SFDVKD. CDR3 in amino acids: CATSDQGQPQFF. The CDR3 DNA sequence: TGTGCCACCAGTGACCAGGGACAACCGCAGTTCTTC.

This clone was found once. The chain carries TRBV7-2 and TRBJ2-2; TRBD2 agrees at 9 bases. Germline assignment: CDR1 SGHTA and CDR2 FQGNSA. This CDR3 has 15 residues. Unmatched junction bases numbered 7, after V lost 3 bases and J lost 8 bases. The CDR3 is CASSFNSGGPGELFF. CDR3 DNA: TGTGCCAGCAGCTTTAATAGCGGGGGCCCTGGGGAGCTGTTTTTT.

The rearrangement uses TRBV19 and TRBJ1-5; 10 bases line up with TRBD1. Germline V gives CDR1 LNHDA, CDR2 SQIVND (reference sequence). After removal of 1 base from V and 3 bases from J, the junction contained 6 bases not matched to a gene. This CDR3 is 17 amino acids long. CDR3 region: CASSIAGTGVYNQPQHF. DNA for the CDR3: TGTGCCAGTAGTATAGCCGGGACAGGGGTTTACAATCAGCCCCAGCATTTT.

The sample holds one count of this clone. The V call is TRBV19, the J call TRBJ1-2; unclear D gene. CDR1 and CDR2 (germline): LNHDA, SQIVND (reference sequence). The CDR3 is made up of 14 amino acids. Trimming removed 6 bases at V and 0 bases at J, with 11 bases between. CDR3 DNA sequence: TGTGCCAGTAGGCGGGTCGGAGCTAACTATGGCTACACCTTC. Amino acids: CASRRVGANYGYTF.

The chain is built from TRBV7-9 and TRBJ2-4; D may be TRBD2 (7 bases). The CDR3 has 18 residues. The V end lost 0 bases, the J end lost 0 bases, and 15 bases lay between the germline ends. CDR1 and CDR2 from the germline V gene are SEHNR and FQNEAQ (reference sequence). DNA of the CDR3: TGTGCCAGCAGCTTAGCGGGAGCCGGGGGGCTAGCCAAAAACATTCAGTACTTC. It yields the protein CASSLAGAGGLAKNIQYF.

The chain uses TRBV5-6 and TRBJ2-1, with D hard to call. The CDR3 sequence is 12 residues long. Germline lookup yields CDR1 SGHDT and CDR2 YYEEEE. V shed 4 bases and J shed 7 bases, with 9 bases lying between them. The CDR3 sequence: CASSLLGNEQFF. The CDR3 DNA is TGTGCCAGCAGCCTATTAGGGAATGAGCAGTTCTTC.

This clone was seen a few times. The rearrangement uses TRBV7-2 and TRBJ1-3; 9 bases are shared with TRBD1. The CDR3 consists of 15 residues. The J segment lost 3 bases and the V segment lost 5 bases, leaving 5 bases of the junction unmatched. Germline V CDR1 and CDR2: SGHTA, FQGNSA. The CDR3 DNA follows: TGTGCCAGCAGCCCAGGGACAGGGTATGGAAACACCATATATTTT. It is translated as CASSPGTGYGNTIYF.

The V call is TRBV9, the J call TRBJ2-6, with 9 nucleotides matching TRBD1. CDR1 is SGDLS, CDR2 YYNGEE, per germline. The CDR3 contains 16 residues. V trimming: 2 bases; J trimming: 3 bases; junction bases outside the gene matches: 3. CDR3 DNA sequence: TGTGCCAGCAGCGTCACAGGGGGCGGTGGGGCCAACGTCCTGACTTTC. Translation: CASSVTGGGGANVLTF. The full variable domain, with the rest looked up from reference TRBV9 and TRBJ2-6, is DSGVTQTPKHLITATGQRVTLRCSPRSGDLSVYWYQQSLDQGLQFLIQYYNGEERAKGNILERFSAQQFPDLHSELNLSSLELGDSALYFCASSVTGGGGANVLTFGAGSRLTVL.

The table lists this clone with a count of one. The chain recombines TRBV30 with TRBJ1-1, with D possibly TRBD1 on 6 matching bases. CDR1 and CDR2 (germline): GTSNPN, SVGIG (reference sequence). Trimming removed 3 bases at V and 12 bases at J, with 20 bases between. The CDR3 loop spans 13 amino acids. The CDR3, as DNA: TGTGCCTGGAGCCGAACCGAACAGGGAAGTCCTTTCTTT. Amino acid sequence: CAWSRTEQGSPFF.

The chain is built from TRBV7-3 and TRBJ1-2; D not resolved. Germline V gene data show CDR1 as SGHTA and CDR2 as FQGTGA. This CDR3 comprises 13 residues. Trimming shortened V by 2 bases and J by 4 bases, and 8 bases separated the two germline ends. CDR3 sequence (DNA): TGTGCCAGCAGCTTAGACGGATTCTATGGCTACACCTTC. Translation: CASSLDGFYGYTF.

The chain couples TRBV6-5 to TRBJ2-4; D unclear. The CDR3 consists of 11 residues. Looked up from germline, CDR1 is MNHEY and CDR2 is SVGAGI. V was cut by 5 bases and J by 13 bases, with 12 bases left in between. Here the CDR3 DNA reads TGTGCCAGCAGTCAGAATGACCCCCAGTACTTC. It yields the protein CASSQNDPQYF.

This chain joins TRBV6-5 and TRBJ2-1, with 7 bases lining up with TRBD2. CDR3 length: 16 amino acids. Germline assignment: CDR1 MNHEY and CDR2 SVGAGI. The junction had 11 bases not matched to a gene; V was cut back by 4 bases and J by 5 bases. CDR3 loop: CASSSSGGGKHNEQFF. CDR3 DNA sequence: TGTGCCAGCAGTTCCTCGGGGGGTGGGAAACACAATGAGCAGTTCTTC.